The T cell receptor beta chain under discussion was sequenced for a study of blood T cell repertoires in COVID-19. Study as a whole: From T cells, B-cell-depleted T cells, or PBMCs came the material, which was cDNA or gDNA.

Data came from immunoSEQ multiplex PCR; TCRdb stores just in-frame clones and leaves some out. The sample records roughly 240,000 clones, about 90% being singletons. The TCR originated in a woman aged 25 to 45 who had recovered from COVID-19. The sample consisted of peripheral blood.

The CDR3 loop reads CASSSPRQGAHGYNEQFF. The DNA of the CDR3 is TGTGCCAGCAGCTCCCCCCGACAGGGGGCGCATGGCTACAATGAGCAGTTCTTC. The J gene is TRBJ2-1, the V gene TRBV7-9, with 10 bases fitting TRBD1. J was trimmed by 3 bases and V by 4 bases; bases with no gene match: 12. Germline CDR1 reads SEHNR; CDR2 reads FQNEAQ (reference sequence). CDR3 size: 18 residues.